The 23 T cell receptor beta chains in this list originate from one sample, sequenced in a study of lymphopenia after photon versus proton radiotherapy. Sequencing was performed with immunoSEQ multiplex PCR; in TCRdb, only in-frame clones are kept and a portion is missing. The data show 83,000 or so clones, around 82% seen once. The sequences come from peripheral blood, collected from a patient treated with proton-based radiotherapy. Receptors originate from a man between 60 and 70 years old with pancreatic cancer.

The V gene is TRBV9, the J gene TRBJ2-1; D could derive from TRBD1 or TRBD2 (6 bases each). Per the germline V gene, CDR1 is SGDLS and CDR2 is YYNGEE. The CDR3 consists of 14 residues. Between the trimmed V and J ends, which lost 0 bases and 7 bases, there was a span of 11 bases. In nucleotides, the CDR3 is TGTGCCAGCAGCGTAGTTTCGGGGGCGAATGAGCAGTTCTTC. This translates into CASSVVSGANEQFF.

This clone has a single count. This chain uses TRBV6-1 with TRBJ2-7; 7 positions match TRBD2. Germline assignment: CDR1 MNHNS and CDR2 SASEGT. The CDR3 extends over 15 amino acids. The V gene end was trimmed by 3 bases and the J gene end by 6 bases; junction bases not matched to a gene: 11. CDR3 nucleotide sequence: TGTGCCAGCAGTGAGGAGAGCGGGGCGGTGTCCGAGCAGTACTTC. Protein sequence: CASSEESGAVSEQYF.

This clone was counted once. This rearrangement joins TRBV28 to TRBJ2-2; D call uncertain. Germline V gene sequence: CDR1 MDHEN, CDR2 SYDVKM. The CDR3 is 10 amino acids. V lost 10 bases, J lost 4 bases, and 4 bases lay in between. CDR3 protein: CATSTGELFF. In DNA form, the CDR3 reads TGTGCCACCTCCACCGGGGAGCTGTTTTTT.

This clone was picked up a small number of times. The CDR3 spells CASSPPGQRSYEQYF. The DNA for the CDR3 is TGTGCCAGCTCACCACCTGGACAACGCTCCTACGAGCAGTACTTC. The J gene is TRBJ2-7, the V gene TRBV18, with D tentatively TRBD1 (5 bases). V shed 0 bases and J shed 0 bases, with 9 bases lying between them. CDR1 KGHSH and CDR2 LQKENI come from the germline V gene. This CDR3 is 15 amino acids long.

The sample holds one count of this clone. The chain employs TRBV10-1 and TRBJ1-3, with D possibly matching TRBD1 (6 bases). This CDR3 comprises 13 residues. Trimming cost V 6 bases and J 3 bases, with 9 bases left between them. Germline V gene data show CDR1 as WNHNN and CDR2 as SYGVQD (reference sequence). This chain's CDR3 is CASRGAGGNTIYF. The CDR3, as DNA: TGCGCCAGCAGGGGGGCAGGTGGAAACACCATATATTTT.

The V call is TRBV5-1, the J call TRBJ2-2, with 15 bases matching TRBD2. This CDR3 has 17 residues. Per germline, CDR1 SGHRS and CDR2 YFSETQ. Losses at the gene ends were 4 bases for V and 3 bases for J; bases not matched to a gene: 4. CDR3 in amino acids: CASSPGLAGGYTGELFF. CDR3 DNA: TGCGCCAGCAGCCCGGGACTAGCGGGAGGATACACCGGGGAGCTGTTTTTT.

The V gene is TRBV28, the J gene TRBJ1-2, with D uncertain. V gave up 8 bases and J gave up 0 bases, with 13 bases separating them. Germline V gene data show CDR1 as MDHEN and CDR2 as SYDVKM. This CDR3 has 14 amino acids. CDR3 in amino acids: CASRRSGANYGYTF. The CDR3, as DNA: TGTGCCAGCCGGAGATCGGGAGCTAACTATGGCTACACCTTC.

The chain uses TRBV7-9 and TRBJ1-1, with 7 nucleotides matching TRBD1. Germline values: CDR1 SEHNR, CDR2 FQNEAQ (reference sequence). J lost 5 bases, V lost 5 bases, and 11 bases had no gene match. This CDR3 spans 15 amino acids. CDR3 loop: CASSPPNRGGTEAFF. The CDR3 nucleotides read TGTGCCAGCAGCCCACCTAACAGGGGTGGTACTGAAGCTTTCTTT.

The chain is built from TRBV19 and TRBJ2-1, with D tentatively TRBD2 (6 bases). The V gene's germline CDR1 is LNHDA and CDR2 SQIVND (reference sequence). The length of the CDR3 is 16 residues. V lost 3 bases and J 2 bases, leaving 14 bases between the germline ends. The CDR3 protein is CASSIPLGGTYNEQFF. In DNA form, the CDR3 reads TGTGCCAGTAGTATTCCCTTGGGAGGAACCTACAATGAGCAGTTCTTC.

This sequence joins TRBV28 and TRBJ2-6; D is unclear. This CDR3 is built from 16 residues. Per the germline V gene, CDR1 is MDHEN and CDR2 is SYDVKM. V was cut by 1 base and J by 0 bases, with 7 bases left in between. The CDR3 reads CASSLSYPSGANVLTF. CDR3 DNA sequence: TGTGCCAGCAGTTTATCTTATCCCTCTGGGGCCAACGTCCTGACTTTC.

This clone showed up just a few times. This CDR3 is CASSMVGQLNYGYTF. The CDR3 nucleotides read TGTGCCAGCTCTATGGTAGGACAGTTGAACTATGGCTACACCTTC. This chain joins TRBV28 and TRBJ1-2; D may be TRBD1 (6 bases). Germline V CDR1 and CDR2: MDHEN, SYDVKM. Between the trimmed V and J ends, which lost 8 bases and 2 bases, there was a span of 18 bases. The CDR3 has 15 amino acids.

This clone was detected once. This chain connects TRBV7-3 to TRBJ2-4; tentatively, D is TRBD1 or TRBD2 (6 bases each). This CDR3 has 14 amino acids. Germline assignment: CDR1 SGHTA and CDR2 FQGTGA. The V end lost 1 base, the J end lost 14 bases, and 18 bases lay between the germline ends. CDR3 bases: TGTGCCAGCAGCTTAAGTGGCGGGACACCTCAAAAGTACTTC. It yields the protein CASSLSGGTPQKYF.

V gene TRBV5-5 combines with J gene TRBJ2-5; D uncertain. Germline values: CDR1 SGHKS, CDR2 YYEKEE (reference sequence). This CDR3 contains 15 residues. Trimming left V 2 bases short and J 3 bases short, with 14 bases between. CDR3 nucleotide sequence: TGTGCCAGCAGCTTTACGACCCTTGGCGAAGAGACCCAGTACTTC. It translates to CASSFTTLGEETQYF.

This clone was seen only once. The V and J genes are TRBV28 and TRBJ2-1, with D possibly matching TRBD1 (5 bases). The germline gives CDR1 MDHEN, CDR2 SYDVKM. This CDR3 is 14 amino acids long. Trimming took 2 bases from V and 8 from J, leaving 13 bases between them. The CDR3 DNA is TGTGCCAGCAGTTTAAGGGGTCGTATGGATGAGCAGTTCTTC. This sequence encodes CASSLRGRMDEQFF.

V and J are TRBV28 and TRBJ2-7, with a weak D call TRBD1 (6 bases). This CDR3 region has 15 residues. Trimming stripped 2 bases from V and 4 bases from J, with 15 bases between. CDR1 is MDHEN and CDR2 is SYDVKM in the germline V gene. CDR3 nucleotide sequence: TGTGCCAGCAGTTTAGAGTCCCGAGGGGGTTACGAGCAGTACTTC. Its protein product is CASSLESRGGYEQYF.

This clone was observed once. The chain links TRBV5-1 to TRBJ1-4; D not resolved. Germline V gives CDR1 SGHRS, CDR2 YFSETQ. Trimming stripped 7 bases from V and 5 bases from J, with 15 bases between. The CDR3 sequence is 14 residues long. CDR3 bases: TGCGCCAGCGGGTACACGGGCTCAAATGAAAAACTGTTTTTT. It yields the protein CASGYTGSNEKLFF.

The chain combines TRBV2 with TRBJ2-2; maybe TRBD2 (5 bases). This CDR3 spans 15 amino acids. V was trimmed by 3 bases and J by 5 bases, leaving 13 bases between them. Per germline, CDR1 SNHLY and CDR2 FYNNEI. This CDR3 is CASSDPGGRTGELFF. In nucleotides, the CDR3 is TGTGCCAGCAGTGACCCTGGAGGCCGGACCGGGGAGCTGTTTTTT. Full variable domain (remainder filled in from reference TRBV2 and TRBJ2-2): EPEVTQTPSHQVTQMGQEVILRCVPISNHLYFYWYRQILGQKVEFLVSFYNNEISEKSEIFDDQFSVERPDGSNFTLKIRSTKLEDSAMYFCASSDPGGRTGELFFGEGSRLTVL.

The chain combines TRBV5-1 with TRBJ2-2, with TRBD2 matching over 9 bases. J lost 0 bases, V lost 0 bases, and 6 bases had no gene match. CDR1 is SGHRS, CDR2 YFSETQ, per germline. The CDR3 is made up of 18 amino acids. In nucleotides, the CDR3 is TGCGCCAGCAGCTTGGGCCTAGCGGGACCACCGAACACCGGGGAGCTGTTTTTT. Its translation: CASSLGLAGPPNTGELFF. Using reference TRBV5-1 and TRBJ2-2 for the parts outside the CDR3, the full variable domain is KAGVTQTPRYLIKTRGQQVTLSCSPISGHRSVSWYQQTPGQGLQFLFEYFSETQRNKGNFPGRFSGRQFSNSRSEMNVSTLELGDSALYLCASSLGLAGPPNTGELFFGEGSRLTVL.

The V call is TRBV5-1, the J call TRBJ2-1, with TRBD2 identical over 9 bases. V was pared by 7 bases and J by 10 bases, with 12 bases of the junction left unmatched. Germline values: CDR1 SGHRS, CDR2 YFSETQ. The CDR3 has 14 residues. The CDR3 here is CASVGSGRLGEQFF. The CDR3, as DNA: TGCGCCAGCGTAGGTAGCGGGAGACTTGGGGAGCAGTTCTTC.

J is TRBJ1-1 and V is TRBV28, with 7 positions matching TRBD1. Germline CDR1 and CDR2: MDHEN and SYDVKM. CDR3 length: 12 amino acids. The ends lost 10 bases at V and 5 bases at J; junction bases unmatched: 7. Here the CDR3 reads CAIRQGLTEAFF. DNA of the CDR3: TGTGCCATCAGACAGGGATTGACTGAAGCTTTCTTT.

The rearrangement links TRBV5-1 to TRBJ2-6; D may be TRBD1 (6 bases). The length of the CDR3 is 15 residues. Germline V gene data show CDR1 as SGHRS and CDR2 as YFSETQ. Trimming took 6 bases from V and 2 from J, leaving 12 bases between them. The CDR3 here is CASNREFAGANVLTF. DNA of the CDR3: TGCGCCAGCAACAGGGAGTTTGCTGGGGCCAACGTCCTGACTTTC.

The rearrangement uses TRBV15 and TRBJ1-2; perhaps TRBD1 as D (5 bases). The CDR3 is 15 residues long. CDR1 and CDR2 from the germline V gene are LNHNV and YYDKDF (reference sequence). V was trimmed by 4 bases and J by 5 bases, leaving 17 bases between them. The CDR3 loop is CATSTPGGLPYGYTF. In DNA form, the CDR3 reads TGTGCCACCAGCACCCCGGGGGGACTGCCGTATGGCTACACCTTC.

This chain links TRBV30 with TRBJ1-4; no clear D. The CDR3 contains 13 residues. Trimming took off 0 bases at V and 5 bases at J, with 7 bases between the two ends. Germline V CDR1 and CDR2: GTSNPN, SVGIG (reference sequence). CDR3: CAWSVQLNEKLFF. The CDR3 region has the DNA TGTGCCTGGAGTGTACAACTGAATGAAAAACTGTTTTTT.